The 11 T cell receptor beta chains listed next were all sequenced from one sample in a study of shared clonotypes between healthy human individuals. Some clones are missing from TCRdb's copy, which holds only in-frame ones; the method was immunoSEQ multiplex PCR. The sample records about 1.5 million clones, 95% to 99% being singletons. Source material: naive CD4+ T cells sorted from blood. Subset given: CD45RA+ positively selected. The receptors were sampled from a man aged 25 to 40 in good health.

J is TRBJ2-1 and V is TRBV6-1; no clear D gene. V dropped 7 bases and J dropped 0 bases, with 7 bases sitting between them. Germline V CDR1 and CDR2: MNHNS, SASEGT. The CDR3 extends over 13 amino acids. In DNA, the CDR3 is TGTGCCAGCATTGCGTACTCCTACAATGAGCAGTTCTTC. As protein: CASIAYSYNEQFF.

J is TRBJ2-1 and V is TRBV29-1; maybe TRBD2 (5 bases). The CDR3 length is 14 residues. Per the germline V gene, CDR1 is SQVTM and CDR2 is ANQGSEA. V dropped 5 bases and J dropped 7 bases, with 18 bases sitting between them. The CDR3 DNA is TGCAGCGTTTTGGGCCCGGGATCCTGGAATGAGCAGTTCTTC. This translates into CSVLGPGSWNEQFF.

This rearrangement joins TRBV15 to TRBJ1-3, with D tentatively TRBD1 (5 bases). The CDR3 length is 15 residues. The germline V gene encodes CDR1 LNHNV and CDR2 YYDKDF (reference sequence). The ends were cut back, 1 base at V and 3 bases at J, with 10 bases in the middle. This chain's CDR3 is CATSRAGGNGNTIYF. The CDR3 DNA reads TGTGCCACCAGCAGAGCCGGGGGGAATGGAAACACCATATATTTT.

The V and J genes are TRBV5-1 and TRBJ2-1; D gene unclear. V lost 1 base and J lost 0, with 8 bases in between. The CDR3 covers 15 residues. In germline, CDR1 is SGHRS, CDR2 YFSETQ. The CDR3 sequence is CASSLSPLSYNEQFF. The CDR3 DNA is TGCGCCAGCAGCTTGTCTCCCCTCTCCTACAATGAGCAGTTCTTC.

The J gene is TRBJ2-1, the V gene TRBV19, with D tentatively TRBD2 (6 bases). Germline CDR1 is LNHDA and CDR2 is SQIVND (reference sequence). The CDR3 extends over 15 amino acids. Trimming cost V 4 bases and J 9 bases, with 19 bases left between them. CDR3 sequence (DNA): TGTGCCAGTAGTAGACAATTGTTGGCGGGACGTGAGCAGTTCTTC. This sequence encodes CASSRQLLAGREQFF.

This chain uses TRBV11-1 with TRBJ1-3; TRBD1 is a possible D gene (5 bases). V lost 3 bases to trimming and J lost 0 bases, with 9 bases between them. The CDR3 consists of 15 residues. Germline loops: CDR1 SGHAT, CDR2 FQDESV (reference sequence). CDR3 nucleotides: TGTGCCAGCAGCTTTGACAGAGCCTCTGGAAACACCATATATTTT. Its translation: CASSFDRASGNTIYF. Based on the CDR3 plus reference TRBV11-1 and TRBJ1-3, the full variable domain is EAEVAQSPRYKITEKSQAVAFWCDPISGHATLYWYRQILGQGPELLVQFQDESVVDDSQLPKDRFSAERLKGVDSTLKIQPAELGDSAMYLCASSFDRASGNTIYFGEGSWLTVV.

This sequence joins TRBV25-1 and TRBJ2-2; D gene uncertain. This CDR3 contains 14 residues. Trimming cost V 3 bases and J 5 bases, with 10 bases left between them. Germline CDR1 and CDR2: MGHDK and SYGVNS. The CDR3 nucleotides are TGTGCCAGCAGTGACAGTCAGAAAACCGGGGAGCTGTTTTTT. Translation gives CASSDSQKTGELFF.

This chain uses TRBV7-2 with TRBJ2-5, with D tentatively TRBD1 (6 bases). The CDR3 is 15 residues long. V was trimmed by 4 bases and J by 0 bases, leaving 12 bases between them. Germline assignment: CDR1 SGHTA and CDR2 FQGNSA. The CDR3 DNA is TGTGCCAGCAGCTCCCCACAGGGAAACCAAGAGACCCAGTACTTC. As protein: CASSSPQGNQETQYF.

This chain joins TRBV4-1 and TRBJ2-3; D remains ambiguous. The CDR3 loop spans 12 amino acids. CDR1 and CDR2 (germline): MGHRA, YSYEKL. V dropped 3 bases and J dropped 4 bases, with 5 bases sitting between them. CDR3 sequence reads: CASSQGPDTQYF. The CDR3 DNA is TGCGCCAGCAGCCAGGGCCCAGATACGCAGTATTTT.

The rearrangement links TRBV5-1 to TRBJ2-4, with 9 bases that match TRBD2. V lost 4 bases and J lost 1; bases outside the gene matches: 3. The length of the CDR3 is 15 residues. CDR1 is SGHRS, CDR2 YFSETQ, per germline. CDR3 sequence: CASSPGLAAKNIQYF. CDR3 nucleotides: TGCGCCAGCAGCCCCGGACTAGCGGCCAAAAACATTCAGTACTTC.

V is TRBV7-2 and J is TRBJ2-5; possible D gene TRBD2, 6 bases. This CDR3 is 14 amino acids long. Germline V gene lookup returns CDR1 SGHTA and CDR2 FQGNSA. V dropped 2 bases and J dropped 4 bases, with 11 bases sitting between them. The CDR3 region has the DNA TGTGCCAGCAGCTTAAAGCGGGTAGGAGAGACCCAGTACTTC. This sequence encodes CASSLKRVGETQYF.